This T cell receptor (beta chain) stems from a study of blood T cell repertoires in COVID-19. Study-level background: Sample material is recorded as cDNA or gDNA derived from T cells, B-cell-depleted T cells, or PBMCs.

This CDR3 spans 17 amino acids. Trimming removed 4 bases from V and 6 bases from J; junction bases left unmatched: 9. Germline V gene data show CDR1 as LGHDT and CDR2 as YNNKEL (reference sequence). In the authors' workflow: The assay estimated nucleated cells by amplifying reference gene primers. Profiling relied on immunoSEQ multiplex PCR, and the TCRdb table lists in-frame clones only, not all of them. The V and J calls and the clone size are those of that table, but D and trimming were determined from the DNA. The repertoire holds 400,000 to 450,000 clones, with 86% as singletons. V gene TRBV3-1 (or the pseudogene TRBV3-2) combines with J gene TRBJ2-3; 14 positions agree with TRBD2. This clonotype originated in a woman in her twenties or thirties with active or convalescent COVID-19. The material sequenced was peripheral blood. The CDR3 DNA follows: TGTGCCAGCAGCCCACCGGGACTAGCGGGAGTAGGGGATACGCAGTATTTT. As protein: CASSPPGLAGVGDTQYF.